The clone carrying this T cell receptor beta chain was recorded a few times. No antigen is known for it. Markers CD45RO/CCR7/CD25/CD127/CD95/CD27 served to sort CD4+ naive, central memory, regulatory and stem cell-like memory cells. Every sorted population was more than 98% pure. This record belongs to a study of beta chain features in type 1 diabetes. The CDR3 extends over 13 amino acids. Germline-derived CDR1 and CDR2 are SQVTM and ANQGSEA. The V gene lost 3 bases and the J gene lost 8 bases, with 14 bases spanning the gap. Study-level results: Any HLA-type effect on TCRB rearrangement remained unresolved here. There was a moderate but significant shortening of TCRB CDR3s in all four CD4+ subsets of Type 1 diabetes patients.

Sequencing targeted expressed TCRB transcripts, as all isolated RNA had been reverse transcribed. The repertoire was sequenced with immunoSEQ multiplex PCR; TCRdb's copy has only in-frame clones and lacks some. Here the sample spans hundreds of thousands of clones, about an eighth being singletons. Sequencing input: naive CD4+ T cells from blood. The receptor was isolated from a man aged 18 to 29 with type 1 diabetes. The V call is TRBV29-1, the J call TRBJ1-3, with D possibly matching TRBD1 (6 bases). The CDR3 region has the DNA TGCAGCGTTGAGGACTACAGGGAGGACACCATATATTTT. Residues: CSVEDYREDTIYF.